The clone carrying this T cell receptor beta chain was counted once. The method was immunoSEQ multiplex PCR; TCRdb's version includes in-frame clones alone and lacks a portion of them. The sample includes around 62,000 clones, 90% of them seen just once. The sample comes from a study of T cell changes during pregnancy in multiple sclerosis. Per germline, CDR1 MNHEY and CDR2 SMNVEV (reference sequence). CDR3 length: 13 amino acids. With V trimmed by 2 bases and J by 7 bases, 4 bases remained unmatched. The material sequenced was peripheral blood, taken in the second trimester of pregnancy. The V and J genes are TRBV27 and TRBJ2-5, with 7 bases lining up with TRBD1. The sequence was obtained from a female donor in good health, enrolled as a control in a pregnancy study. In DNA, the CDR3 is TGTGCCAGCAGTTTAGACAGGGCTGGGACCCAGTACTTC. The encoded protein is CASSLDRAGTQYF.